Listed below are T cell receptor beta chains from one sample, sequenced in a study of T cell repertoires in ileal Crohn's disease. Using immunoSEQ multiplex PCR, the repertoire was profiled, and TCRdb retains in-frame clones only, with some absent. The sample holds thousands of clones; approximately 80% are singletons and the top ten take roughly a quarter. Specimen: ileal tissue. The receptors originated from an adult with Crohn's disease. Each CDR3 is given with its conserved first and last residue.

cdr3_length v_call cdr3_aa
14 TRBV2 CASSDGQGSREQYF
13 TRBV15 CATSRDRNYGYTF
16 TRBV6-6 CASSPPPGGNGNTIYF
13 TRBV13 CASSLGGNTEAFF
14 TRBV10-1 CASSESGGITEAFF
16 TRBV19 CASCRDRSSGANVLTF
14 TRBV6-1 CASSEGTGIDTQYF
14 TRBV2 CASSGDRARNTIYF
14 TRBV2 CASRGDSGNQPQHF
18 TRBV2 CASSTLRGTGVHTGELFF
14 TRBV2 CASNGQGSSYEQYF
15 TRBV4-1 CASSQTGLNPYEQYF
13 TRBV7-2 CASSARDRDLAFF
12 TRBV19 CASSSNTDTQYF
15 TRBV5-1 CASSISTQNTGELFF